This T cell receptor (beta chain) comes out of a study of TIL therapy for anti-PD-1-resistant metastatic lung cancer. Study-level background: Tumors had a median PD-L1 proportion score of 4.5% to 7%. Tumors carried a median 1.5 non-synonymous mutations per megabase.

This clone was seen a handful of times. The antigen is undetermined. The CDR3 runs 14 residues. Germline V gene lookup returns CDR1 GTSNPN and CDR2 SVGIG (reference sequence). With 5 bases removed from V and 0 bases from J, the gap between germline ends came to 14 bases. General study findings and limits: After infusion, TIL clonotypes partly replaced peripheral T cells and declined over months.

Time point: pre-treatment sample, taken before nivolumab and TIL therapy. Enrollment ran from October 2017 to early 2020. The libraries were made with immunoSEQ v3. Here immunoSEQ multiplex PCR was the method, and the copy in TCRdb shows in-frame clones only, minus some. The sample comprises about 59,000 clones, roughly 70% of which are singletons, and about 1.8% rests with the top ten. The source of this sequence is a person aged 25 to 85 with non-small cell lung cancer. The rearrangement joins TRBV30 to TRBJ2-7; D is possibly TRBD1 (6 bases). Source: blood, taken at baseline. CDR3 residues: CAWPWTDPSYEQYF. Here the CDR3 DNA reads TGTGCCTGGCCGTGGACAGATCCCTCCTACGAGCAGTACTTC.